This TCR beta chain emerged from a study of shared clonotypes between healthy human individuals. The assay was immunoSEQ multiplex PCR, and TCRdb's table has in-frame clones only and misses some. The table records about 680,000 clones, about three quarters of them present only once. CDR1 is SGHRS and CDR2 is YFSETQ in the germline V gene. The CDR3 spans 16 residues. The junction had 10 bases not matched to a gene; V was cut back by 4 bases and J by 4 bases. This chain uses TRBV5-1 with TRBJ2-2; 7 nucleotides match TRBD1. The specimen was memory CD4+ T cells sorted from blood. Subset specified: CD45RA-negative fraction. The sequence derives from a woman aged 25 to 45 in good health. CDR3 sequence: CASSLLGGAGTGELFF. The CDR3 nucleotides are TGCGCCAGCAGCCTACTAGGGGGCGCGGGCACCGGGGAGCTGTTTTTT.